This T cell receptor beta chain was retrieved from a study of blood T cell repertoires in COVID-19. Study-wide background: Samples representing acute and convalescent COVID-19 were sourced from the United States, Italy and Spain. Sample material is recorded as cDNA or gDNA derived from T cells, B-cell-depleted T cells, or PBMCs.

CDR1 is LGHNA and CDR2 is YNFKEQ in the germline V gene. V lost 1 base and J lost 4; bases outside the gene matches: 2. The CDR3 length is 14 residues. In the original processing: From reference gene primer amplification, estimates of nucleated cell counts were derived. Only in-frame clones appear in the TCRdb table, and some are missing; sequencing was by immunoSEQ multiplex PCR. Clone size and the V and J calls come from that table; the DNA yielded D and trimming. The sample consists of around 220,000 clones, more than 85% of them appearing once. Specimen: peripheral blood. The TCR originated in a woman between 45 and 65 years old with COVID-19, enrolled during active disease. This chain uses TRBV4-2 with TRBJ2-7, with 9 bases aligning to TRBD1. This CDR3 is CASSQGDRGYEQYF. For the CDR3, the DNA is TGTGCCAGCAGCCAAGGTGACAGGGGGTACGAGCAGTACTTC.